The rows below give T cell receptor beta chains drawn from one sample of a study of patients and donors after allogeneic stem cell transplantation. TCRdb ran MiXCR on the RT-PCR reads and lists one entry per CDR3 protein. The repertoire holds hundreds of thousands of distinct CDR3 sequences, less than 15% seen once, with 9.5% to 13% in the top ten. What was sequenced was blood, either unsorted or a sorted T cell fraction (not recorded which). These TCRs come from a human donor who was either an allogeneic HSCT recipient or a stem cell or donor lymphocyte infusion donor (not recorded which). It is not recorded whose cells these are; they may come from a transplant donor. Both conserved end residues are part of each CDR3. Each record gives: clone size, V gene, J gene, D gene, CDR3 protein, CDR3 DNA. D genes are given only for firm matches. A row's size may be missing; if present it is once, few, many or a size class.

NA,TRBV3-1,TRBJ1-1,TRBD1,CASSQDPTGAEAFF,TGTGCCAGCAGCCAAGACCCGACAGGGGCTGAAGCTTTCTTT
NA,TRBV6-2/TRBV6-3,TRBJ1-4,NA,CASSSEWGLNEKLFF,TGTGCCAGCAGTTCGGAATGGGGACTCAATGAAAAACTGTTTTTT
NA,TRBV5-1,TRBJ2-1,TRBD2,CASSYPRGESSYNEQFF,TGCGCCAGCAGCTACCCCCGGGGGGAGAGCTCCTACAATGAGCAGTTCTTC
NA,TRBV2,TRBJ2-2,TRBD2,CASSPLAGGVAGELFF,TGTGCCAGCAGTCCACTAGCGGGAGGAGTCGCCGGGGAGCTGTTTTTT
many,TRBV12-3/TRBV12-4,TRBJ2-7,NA,CASSYGGQTYF,TGTGCCAGCTCCTACGGGGGACAGACGTACTTC
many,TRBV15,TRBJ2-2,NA,CATSRDHSGTGELFF,TGTGCCACCAGCAGGGACCATAGTGGGACCGGGGAGCTGTTTTTT
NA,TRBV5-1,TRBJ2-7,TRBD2,CASSLAGRAGGYEQYF,TGCGCCAGCAGCTTGGCGGGACGGGCGGGAGGTTACGAGCAGTACTTC
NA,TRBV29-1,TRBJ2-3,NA,CSVEGASGSTDTQYF,TGCAGCGTTGAAGGTGCCAGCGGGAGCACAGATACGCAGTATTTT
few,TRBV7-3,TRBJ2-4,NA,CASSPGGSKNIQYF,TGTGCCAGCAGCCCAGGGGGGTCCAAAAACATTCAGTACTTC
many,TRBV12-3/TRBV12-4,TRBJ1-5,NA,CASSPRGAGNQPQHF,TGTGCCAGCAGTCCCCGGGGGGCCGGCAATCAGCCCCAGCATTTT
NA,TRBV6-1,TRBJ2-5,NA,CATHLQGGVETQYF,TGTGCCACCCACCTACAGGGAGGGGTAGAGACCCAGTACTTC
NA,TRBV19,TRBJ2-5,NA,CASSARGGQGETQYF,TGTGCCAGTAGTGCCCGCGGGGGCCAGGGAGAGACCCAGTACTTC
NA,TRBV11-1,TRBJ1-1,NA,CASSSLLAGPSKTVNTEAFF,TGTGCCAGCAGCTCACTATTAGCAGGGCCGTCAAAAACGGTGAACACTGAAGCTTTCTTT
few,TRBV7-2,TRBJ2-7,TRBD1,CASSHPSFGQGNYEQYF,TGTGCCAGCAGCCATCCCTCCTTCGGACAGGGAAACTACGAGCAGTACTTC
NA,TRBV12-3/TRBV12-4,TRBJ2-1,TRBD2,CASARLAGGYNEQFF,TGTGCCAGCGCCCGACTAGCGGGGGGTTACAATGAGCAGTTCTTC
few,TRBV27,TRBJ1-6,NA,CASAPWGDNSPLHF,TGTGCCAGCGCCCCCTGGGGGGACAATTCACCCCTCCACTTT
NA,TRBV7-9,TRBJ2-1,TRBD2,CASSPSGGGNNEQFF,TGTGCCAGCAGCCCCAGCGGGGGGGGAAACAATGAGCAGTTCTTC
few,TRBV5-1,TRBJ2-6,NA,CASSLTLLSGANVLTF,TGCGCCAGCAGCTTGACCCTACTCTCTGGGGCCAACGTCCTGACTTTC
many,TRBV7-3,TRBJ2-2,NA,CASSFLGPPNTGELFF,TGTGCCAGCAGCTTCCTTGGGCCGCCGAACACCGGGGAGCTGTTTTTT
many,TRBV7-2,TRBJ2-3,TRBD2,CASSAGTSGGSQYF,TGTGCCAGCAGCGCAGGGACTAGCGGGGGGTCGCAGTATTTT
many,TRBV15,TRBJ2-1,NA,CATSRDGMGHNEQFF,TGTGCCACCAGCAGAGATGGGATGGGGCACAATGAGCAGTTCTTC
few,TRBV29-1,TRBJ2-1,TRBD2,CSVDLGGASGMYNEQFF,TGCAGCGTTGATTTGGGGGGGGCTAGCGGGATGTACAATGAGCAGTTCTTC
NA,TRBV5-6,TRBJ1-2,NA,CASSPPGRAYGYTF,TGTGCCAGCAGCCCCCCCGGCAGGGCTTATGGCTACACCTTC
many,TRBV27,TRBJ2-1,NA,CASRYSLTPYNEQFF,TGTGCCAGCCGTTATAGCCTAACACCCTACAATGAGCAGTTCTTC
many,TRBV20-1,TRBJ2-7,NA,CSARDLEGVNYEQYF,TGCAGTGCTAGAGATCTTGAAGGGGTGAACTACGAGCAGTACTTC
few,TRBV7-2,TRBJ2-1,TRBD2,CASNRLSAGVANEQFF,TGTGCCAGCAACAGACTCTCGGCGGGAGTCGCCAATGAGCAGTTCTTC
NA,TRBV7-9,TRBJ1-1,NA,CASSHHTEAFF,TGTGCCAGCAGCCATCACACTGAAGCTTTCTTT
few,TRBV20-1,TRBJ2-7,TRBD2,CSAPGLAGLPYF,TGCAGTGCGCCAGGACTAGCGGGCCTACCCTACTTC
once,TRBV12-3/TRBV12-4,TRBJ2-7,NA,CASILSGGYEQYF,TGTGCCAGCATCCTCAGTGGAGGCTACGAGCAGTACTTC
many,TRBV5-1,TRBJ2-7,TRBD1,CASSLTQGQGREQYF,TGCGCCAGCAGCCTCACCCAGGGACAGGGGCGCGAGCAGTACTTC
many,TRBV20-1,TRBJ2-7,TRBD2,CSARDQGTSPYEQYF,TGCAGTGCTAGAGATCAAGGGACTAGTCCTTACGAGCAGTACTTC
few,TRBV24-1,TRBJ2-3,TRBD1,CATEPNGQGSDTQYF,TGTGCCACAGAACCTAACGGACAGGGGTCAGATACGCAGTATTTT
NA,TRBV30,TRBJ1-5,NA,CAWSDHSNQPQHF,TGTGCCTGGAGTGATCATAGCAATCAGCCCCAGCATTTT
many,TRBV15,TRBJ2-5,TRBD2,CATSRVTGLGAETQYF,TGTGCCACCAGCAGAGTCACTGGACTAGGGGCAGAGACCCAGTACTTC
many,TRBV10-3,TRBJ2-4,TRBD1,CAISDRDSRAKNIQYF,TGTGCCATCAGTGACCGGGACAGTAGAGCCAAAAACATTCAGTACTTC
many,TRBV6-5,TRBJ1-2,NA,CASSYGSYGYTF,TGTGCCAGCAGTTACGGCAGCTATGGCTACACCTTC
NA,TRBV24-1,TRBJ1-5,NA,CATPGLFNQPQHF,TGTGCCACCCCGGGACTGTTCAATCAGCCCCAGCATTTT
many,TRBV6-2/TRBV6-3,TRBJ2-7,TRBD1,CASREDRFHEQYF,TGTGCCAGCAGGGAGGACAGGTTCCACGAGCAGTACTTC
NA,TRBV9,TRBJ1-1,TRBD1,CASSVGTVNTEAFF,TGTGCCAGCAGCGTCGGGACAGTAAACACTGAAGCTTTCTTT
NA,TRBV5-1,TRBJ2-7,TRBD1,CASRQGTGGSYEQYF,TGCGCCAGCAGACAGGGGACAGGGGGCTCCTACGAGCAGTACTTC
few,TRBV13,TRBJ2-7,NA,CASSSLQGLVVHEQYF,TGTGCCAGCAGCTCCCTACAGGGTCTAGTGGTCCACGAGCAGTACTTC
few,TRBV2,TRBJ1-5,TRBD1,CASSDGRGPNQPQHF,TGTGCCAGCAGTGATGGCAGGGGGCCTAATCAGCCCCAGCATTTT
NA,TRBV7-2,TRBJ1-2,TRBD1,CASSLGRTGGRYGYTF,TGTGCCAGCAGCCTCGGTCGGACAGGGGGCCGGTATGGCTACACCTTC
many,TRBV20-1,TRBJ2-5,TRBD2,CSARGSGAGETQYF,TGCAGTGCTAGAGGCAGCGGGGCAGGGGAGACCCAGTACTTC
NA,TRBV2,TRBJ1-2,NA,CASSVSGPENYGYTF,TGTGCCAGCAGTGTCTCAGGTCCTGAAAACTATGGCTACACCTTC